The present T cell receptor beta chain was sequenced within a study of T cells expressing NK-cell markers. Following a re-call of the 5' RACE reads, TCRdb has one entry per CDR3 protein and lacks DNA. The sample totals some 150,000 distinct CDR3 sequences. The sequencing input was blood T cells: a sorted CD56 or NKG2C T cell subset, CD4+ or CD8+ T cells, or bulk PBMC T cells (not recorded which). The sequence was collected from a man in his late teens or twenties in good health.

The CDR3 loop is CASSPTGLAGVDTQYF. The V and J genes are TRBV27 and TRBJ2-3; there is no DNA to check the TCRdb D call of TRBD2. Germline V gene data show CDR1 as MNHEY and CDR2 as SMNVEV (reference sequence). The CDR3 spans 16 residues.